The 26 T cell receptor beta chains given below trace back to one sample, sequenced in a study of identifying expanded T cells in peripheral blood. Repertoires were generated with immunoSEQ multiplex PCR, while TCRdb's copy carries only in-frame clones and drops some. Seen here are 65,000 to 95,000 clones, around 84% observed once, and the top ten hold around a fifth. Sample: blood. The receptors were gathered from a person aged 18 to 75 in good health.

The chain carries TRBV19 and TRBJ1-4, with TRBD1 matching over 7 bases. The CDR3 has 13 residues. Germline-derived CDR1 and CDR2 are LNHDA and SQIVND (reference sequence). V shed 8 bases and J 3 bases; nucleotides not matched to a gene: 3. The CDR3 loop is CASRDSPNEKLFF. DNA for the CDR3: TGTGCCAGTCGGGACAGTCCTAATGAAAAACTGTTTTTT.

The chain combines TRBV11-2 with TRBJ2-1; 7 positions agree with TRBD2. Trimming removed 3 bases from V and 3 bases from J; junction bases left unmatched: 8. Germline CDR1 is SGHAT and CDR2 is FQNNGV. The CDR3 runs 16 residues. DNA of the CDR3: TGTGCCAGCAGCTTGGGGGTAGCGGGCCGCTACAATGAGCAGTTCTTC. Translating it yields CASSLGVAGRYNEQFF.

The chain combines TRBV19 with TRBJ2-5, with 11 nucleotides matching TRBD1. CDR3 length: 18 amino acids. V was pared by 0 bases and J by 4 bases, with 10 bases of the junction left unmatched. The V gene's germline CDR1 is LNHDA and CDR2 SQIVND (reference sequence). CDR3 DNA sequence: TGTGCCAGTAGTATAGATCTACCCGGGACAGGGGGACGAGAGACCCAGTACTTC. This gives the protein CASSIDLPGTGGRETQYF. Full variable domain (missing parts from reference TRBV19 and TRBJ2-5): DGGITQSPKYLFRKEGQNVTLSCEQNLNHDAMYWYRQDPGQGLRLIYYSQIVNDFQKGDIAEGYSVSREKKESFPLTVTSAQKNPTAFYLCASSIDLPGTGGRETQYFGPGTRLLVL.

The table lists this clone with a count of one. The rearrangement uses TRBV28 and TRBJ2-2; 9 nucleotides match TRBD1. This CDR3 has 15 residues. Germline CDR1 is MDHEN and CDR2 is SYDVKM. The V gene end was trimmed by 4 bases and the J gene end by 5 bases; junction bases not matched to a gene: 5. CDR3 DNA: TGTGCCAGCAGTTCAGAGGGACAGGGAACCGGGGAGCTGTTTTTT. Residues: CASSSEGQGTGELFF.

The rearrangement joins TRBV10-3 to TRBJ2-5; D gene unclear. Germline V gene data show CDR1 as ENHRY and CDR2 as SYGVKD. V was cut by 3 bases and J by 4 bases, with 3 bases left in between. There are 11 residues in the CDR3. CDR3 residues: CAISEGETQYF. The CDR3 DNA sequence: TGTGCCATCAGTGAAGGAGAGACCCAGTACTTC.

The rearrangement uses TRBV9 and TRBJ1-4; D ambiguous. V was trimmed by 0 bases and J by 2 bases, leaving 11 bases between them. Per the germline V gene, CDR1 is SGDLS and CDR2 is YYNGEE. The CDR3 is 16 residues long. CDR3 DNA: TGTGCCAGCAGCGTAGACCCCAGGACTACTAATGAAAAACTGTTTTTT. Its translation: CASSVDPRTTNEKLFF.

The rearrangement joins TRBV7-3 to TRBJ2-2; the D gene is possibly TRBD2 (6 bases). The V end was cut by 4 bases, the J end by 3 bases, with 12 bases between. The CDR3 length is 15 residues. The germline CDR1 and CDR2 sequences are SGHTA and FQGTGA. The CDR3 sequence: CASSSGTPYTGELFF. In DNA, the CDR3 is TGTGCCAGCAGCTCCGGGACTCCCTACACCGGGGAGCTGTTTTTT.

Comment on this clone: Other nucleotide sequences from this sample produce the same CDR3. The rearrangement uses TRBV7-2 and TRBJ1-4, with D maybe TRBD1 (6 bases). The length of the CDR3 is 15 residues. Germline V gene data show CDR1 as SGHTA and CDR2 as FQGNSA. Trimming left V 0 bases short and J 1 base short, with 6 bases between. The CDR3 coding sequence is TGTGCCAGCAGCTTAGCCAGGGGAACTAATGAAAAACTGTTTTTT. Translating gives CASSLARGTNEKLFF.

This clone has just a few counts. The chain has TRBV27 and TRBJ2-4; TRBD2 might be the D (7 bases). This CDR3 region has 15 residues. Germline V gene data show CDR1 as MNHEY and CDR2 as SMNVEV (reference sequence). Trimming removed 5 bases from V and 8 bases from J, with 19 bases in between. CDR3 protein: CASSTSTGLGDIQYF. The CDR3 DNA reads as TGTGCCAGCAGTACCTCGACAGGACTAGGGGACATTCAGTACTTC.

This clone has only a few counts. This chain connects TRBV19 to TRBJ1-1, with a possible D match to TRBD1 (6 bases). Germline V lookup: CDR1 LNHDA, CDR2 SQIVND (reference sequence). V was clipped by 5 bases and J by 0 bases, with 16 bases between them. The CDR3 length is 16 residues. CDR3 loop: CASSPRGGHMNTEAFF. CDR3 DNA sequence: TGTGCCAGTAGTCCCAGAGGGGGGCACATGAACACTGAAGCTTTCTTT. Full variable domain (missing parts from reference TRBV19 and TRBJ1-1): DGGITQSPKYLFRKEGQNVTLSCEQNLNHDAMYWYRQDPGQGLRLIYYSQIVNDFQKGDIAEGYSVSREKKESFPLTVTSAQKNPTAFYLCASSPRGGHMNTEAFFGQGTRLTVV.

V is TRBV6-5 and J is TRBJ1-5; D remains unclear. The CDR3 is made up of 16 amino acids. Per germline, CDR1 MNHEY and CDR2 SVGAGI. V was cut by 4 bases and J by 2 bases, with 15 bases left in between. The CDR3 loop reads CASSSQPGRRNQPQHF. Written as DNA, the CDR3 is TGTGCCAGCAGTTCCCAACCCGGACGCCGCAATCAGCCCCAGCATTTT.

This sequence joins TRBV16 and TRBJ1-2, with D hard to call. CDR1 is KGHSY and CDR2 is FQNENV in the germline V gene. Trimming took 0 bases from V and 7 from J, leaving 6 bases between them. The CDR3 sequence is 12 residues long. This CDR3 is CASSQSIRGYTF. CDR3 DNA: TGTGCCAGCAGCCAATCGATTCGTGGCTACACCTTC.

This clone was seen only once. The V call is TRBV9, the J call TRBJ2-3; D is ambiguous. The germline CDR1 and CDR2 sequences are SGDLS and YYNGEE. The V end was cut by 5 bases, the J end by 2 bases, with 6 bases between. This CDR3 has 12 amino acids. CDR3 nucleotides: TGTGCCAGCAGAGGATACACAGATACGCAGTATTTT. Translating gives CASRGYTDTQYF.

The CDR3 sequence is CASSPQDRWLTNEKLFF. In DNA form, the CDR3 reads TGTGCCAGCAGCCCCCAGGACAGGTGGTTAACTAATGAAAAACTGTTTTTT. The rearrangement links TRBV9 to TRBJ1-4, with 7 bases identical to TRBD1. This CDR3 is built from 17 residues. V was pared by 4 bases and J by 1 base, with 10 bases of the junction left unmatched. CDR1 SGDLS and CDR2 YYNGEE come from the germline V gene.

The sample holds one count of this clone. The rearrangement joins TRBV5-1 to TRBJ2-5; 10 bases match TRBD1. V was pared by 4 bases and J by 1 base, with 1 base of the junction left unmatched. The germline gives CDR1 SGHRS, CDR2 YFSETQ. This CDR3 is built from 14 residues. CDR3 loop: CASSRTGGQETQYF. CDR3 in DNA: TGCGCCAGCAGCCGGACAGGGGGCCAAGAGACCCAGTACTTC.

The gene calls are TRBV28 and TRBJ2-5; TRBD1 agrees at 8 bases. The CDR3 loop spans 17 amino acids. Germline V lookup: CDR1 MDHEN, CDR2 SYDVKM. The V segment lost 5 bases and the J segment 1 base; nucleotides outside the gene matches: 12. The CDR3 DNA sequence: TGTGCCAGCAGTGATCCCTGGGACGACAGGGGCCAAGAGACCCAGTACTTC. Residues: CASSDPWDDRGQETQYF.

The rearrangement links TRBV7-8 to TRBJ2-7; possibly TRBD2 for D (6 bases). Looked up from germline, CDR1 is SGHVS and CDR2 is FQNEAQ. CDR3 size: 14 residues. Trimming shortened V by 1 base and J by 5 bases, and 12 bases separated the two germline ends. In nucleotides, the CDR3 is TGTGCCAGCAGCTTAGGCGCTAGCGCCCACGAGCAGTACTTC. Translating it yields CASSLGASAHEQYF.

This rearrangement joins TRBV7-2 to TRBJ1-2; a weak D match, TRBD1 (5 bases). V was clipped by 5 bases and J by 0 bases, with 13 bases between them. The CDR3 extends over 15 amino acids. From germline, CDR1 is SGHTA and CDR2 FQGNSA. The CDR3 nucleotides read TGTGCCAGCAGCCCGGGGACGGCAGCTAACTATGGCTACACCTTC. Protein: CASSPGTAANYGYTF.

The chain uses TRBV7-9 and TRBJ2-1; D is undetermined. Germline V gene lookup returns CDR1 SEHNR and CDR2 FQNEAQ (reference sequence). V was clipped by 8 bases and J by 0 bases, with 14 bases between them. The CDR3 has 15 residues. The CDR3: CASGLREASYNEQFF. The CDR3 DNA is TGTGCCAGCGGCCTCCGAGAGGCCTCCTACAATGAGCAGTTCTTC.

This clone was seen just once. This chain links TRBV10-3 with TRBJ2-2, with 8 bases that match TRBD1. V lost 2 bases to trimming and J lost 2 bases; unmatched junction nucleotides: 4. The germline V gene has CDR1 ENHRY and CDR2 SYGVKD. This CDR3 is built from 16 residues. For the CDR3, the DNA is TGTGCCATCAGTGAGGGACAGGGTTTAAACACCGGGGAGCTGTTTTTT. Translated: CAISEGQGLNTGELFF.

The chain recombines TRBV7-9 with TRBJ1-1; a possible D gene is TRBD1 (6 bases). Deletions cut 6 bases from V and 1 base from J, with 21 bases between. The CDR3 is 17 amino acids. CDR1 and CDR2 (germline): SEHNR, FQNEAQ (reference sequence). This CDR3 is CASRPPIRGGPNTEAFF. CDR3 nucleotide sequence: TGTGCCAGCAGGCCCCCAATCAGGGGAGGGCCGAACACTGAAGCTTTCTTT.

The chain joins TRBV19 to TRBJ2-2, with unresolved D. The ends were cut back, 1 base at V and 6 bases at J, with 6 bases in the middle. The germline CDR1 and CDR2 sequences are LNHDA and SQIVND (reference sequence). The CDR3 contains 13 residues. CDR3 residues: CASSIGGPGELFF. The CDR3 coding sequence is TGTGCCAGTAGTATAGGGGGTCCCGGGGAGCTGTTTTTT.

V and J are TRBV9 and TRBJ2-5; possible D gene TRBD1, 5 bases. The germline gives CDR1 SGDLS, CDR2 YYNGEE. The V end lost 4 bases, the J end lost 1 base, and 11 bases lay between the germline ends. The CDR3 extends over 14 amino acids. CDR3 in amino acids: CASSLTGSQETQYF. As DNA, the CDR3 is TGTGCCAGCAGCCTTACAGGTAGCCAAGAGACCCAGTACTTC.

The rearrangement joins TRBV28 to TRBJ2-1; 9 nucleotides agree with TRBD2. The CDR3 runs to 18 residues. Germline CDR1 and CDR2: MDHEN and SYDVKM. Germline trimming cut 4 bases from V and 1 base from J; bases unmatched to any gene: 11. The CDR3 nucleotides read TGTGCCAGCAGTTCTATGATCCCGGGACTAGCTTCCTACAATGAGCAGTTCTTC. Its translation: CASSSMIPGLASYNEQFF.

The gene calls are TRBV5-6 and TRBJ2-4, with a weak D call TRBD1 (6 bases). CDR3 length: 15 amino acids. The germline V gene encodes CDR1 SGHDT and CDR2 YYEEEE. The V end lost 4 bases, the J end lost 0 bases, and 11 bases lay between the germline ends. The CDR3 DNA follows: TGTGCCAGCAGCAGGACAGACCTAGCCAAAAACATTCAGTACTTC. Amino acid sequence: CASSRTDLAKNIQYF. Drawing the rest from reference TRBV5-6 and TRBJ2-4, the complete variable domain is DAGVTQSPTHLIKTRGQQVTLRCSPKSGHDTVSWYQQALGQGPQFIFQYYEEEERQRGNFPDRFSGHQFPNYSSELNVNALLLGDSALYLCASSRTDLAKNIQYFGAGTRLSVL.

This CDR3 is CASRGNTEAFF. Here the CDR3 DNA reads TGTGCCAGCAGGGGGAACACTGAAGCTTTCTTT. V is TRBV25-1 and J is TRBJ1-1; D is unresolved. V was shortened by 6 bases and J by 1 base, with 3 bases between the two germline ends. CDR3 length: 11 amino acids. CDR1 is MGHDK and CDR2 is SYGVNS in the germline V gene.